This entry describes one T cell receptor beta chain. The data were produced by immunoSEQ multiplex PCR, yet TCRdb's version contains in-frame clones alone and is incomplete. Of around 53,000 clones in the sample, approximately 93% are singletons; the top ten hold approximately 18%. These data belong to a study of OX40 agonist ivuxolimab in advanced cancers. Study background: The patients received agonistic anti-OX40 (CD134) antibody ivuxolimab.

The sample was CD4+ or CD8+ T cells sorted from blood, taken in a trial of the OX40 agonist ivuxolimab. The TCR sequence derives from an adult with an advanced solid tumor such as melanoma, head and neck, liver or kidney cancer.

CDR3 bases: TGCGCCAGCAGCCAAGATGCGCCTAGCGGGCTCACAGATACGCAGTATTTT. The encoded protein is CASSQDAPSGLTDTQYF. The V call is TRBV4-3, the J call TRBJ2-3, with TRBD2 identical over 8 bases. The CDR3 covers 17 residues. Germline V lookup: CDR1 LGHNA, CDR2 YSLEER. Trimming cost V 0 bases and J 2 bases; bases outside gene matches: 7.